This entry concerns a single T cell receptor (beta chain). This entry belongs to a study of blood T cell repertoires in COVID-19. Profiling relied on immunoSEQ multiplex PCR, and the TCRdb table lists in-frame clones only, not all of them. The table shows about 160,000 clones, with more than 85% occurring only once. The germline V gene encodes CDR1 SEHNR and CDR2 FQNEAQ (reference sequence). The CDR3 has 14 residues. J was trimmed by 8 bases and V by 1 base; bases with no gene match: 4. Patients at the Seattle site were enrolled during active infection and followed longitudinally. Input material: peripheral blood. V gene TRBV7-9 combines with J gene TRBJ1-2; TRBD1 agrees at 10 bases. The sequence came from a woman aged 55-69 years with COVID-19, enrolled during active disease. The CDR3 coding sequence is TGTGCCAGCAGCTTAGGACAGGGGGCCATGGGCTACACCTTC. Translated, it gives CASSLGQGAMGYTF.